The clone carrying this T cell receptor (beta chain) has ten or more counts. TCRdb re-derived calls from the 5' RACE reads in MiXCR, one entry per CDR3 protein. This table has some 250,000 distinct CDR3 sequences, 24% appearing once. This sample was taken from a study of CD8 T cells in ankylosing spondylitis. Trimming cost V 0 bases and J 11 bases; bases outside gene matches: 5. Germline-derived CDR1 and CDR2 are MGHRA and YSYEKL. The CDR3 contains 15 residues. The specimen sequenced was blood, either unsorted or a sorted T cell fraction (not recorded which). This TCR came from a male donor with ankylosing spondylitis or in good health (not recorded which). V gene TRBV4-1 combines with J gene TRBJ2-1; TRBD2 matches 12 bases. For the CDR3, the DNA is TGCGCCAGCAGCCAAGAGTCTAGCGGGGGGGCGAAGCAGTTCTTC. It yields the protein CASSQESSGGAKQFF.